This TCR beta chain was sequenced during a study of CD8+ T cells in alopecia areata. Study as a whole: Treated patients were given 5 to 10 mg oral tofacitinib twice daily.

A single count supports this clone. The treatment denotes: oral pan-JAK inhibitor, 5-10 mg twice daily. Extracted from the samples, RNA was reverse transcribed into cDNA to serve as the sequencing template. Some clones are missing from TCRdb's copy, which holds only in-frame ones; the method was immunoSEQ multiplex PCR. The top ten hold 9.5% to 14% of the sample, which has about 180,000 clones, roughly 50% seen once. The germline V and J ends were trimmed by 4 bases and 5 bases, with 18 bases remaining between them. This CDR3 has 15 amino acids. Germline V CDR1 and CDR2: SGHRS, YFSETQ. Source: CD8+ T cells sorted from blood, taken at week 24, from a patient treated with tofacitinib. The sequence derives from a human donor with alopecia areata. J is TRBJ1-2 and V is TRBV5-1; D is unclear. The DNA of the CDR3 is TGCGCCAGCAGCCCCGGGAGGCGGGCCGATTATGGCTACACCTTC. Amino acids: CASSPGRRADYGYTF.